This is a list of T cell receptor beta chains from one sample in a study of response to subunit inactivated influenza vaccine. In TCRdb, the RT-PCR reads were re-called with MiXCR into one record per CDR3 protein. The table has 700,000 to 900,000 distinct CDR3 sequences, around 20% seen once. This material consisted of PBMCs from blood, taken 5 days after vaccination. The receptors come from a man over 45 who received an inactivated influenza vaccine. The CDR3 runs from the conserved cysteine through the conserved F or W. A D gene is named only where the DNA matches it firmly. Part of the rows lack a size; the others show once, few, many or a class for expanded clones.

clone_size d_call j_call v_call cdr3_aa cdr3_nt
. . TRBJ2-4 TRBV20-1 CSAEEGRPYF TGCAGTGCTGAAGAGGGGAGGCCATACTTC
few TRBD2 TRBJ2-3 TRBV6-2/TRBV6-3 CASSSGGRDTDTQYF TGTGCCAGCAGTTCTGGTGGGAGGGACACAGATACGCAGTATTTT
. . TRBJ2-2 TRBV6-5 CASSYSIGSHTGELFF TGTGCCAGCAGTTACTCGATCGGGTCCCACACCGGGGAGCTGTTTTTT
few TRBD2 TRBJ2-3 TRBV12-3/TRBV12-4 CASSFYLAGRFTDTQYF TGTGCCAGCAGTTTTTATTTAGCGGGACGTTTCACAGATACGCAGTATTTT
. . TRBJ2-5 TRBV20-1 CSGSMDFKETQYF TGCAGTGGCAGCATGGACTTTAAGGAGACCCAGTACTTC
many TRBD1 TRBJ1-2 TRBV12-3/TRBV12-4 CASSRTGGGGYTF TGTGCCAGCAGCAGGACAGGGGGCGGTGGCTACACCTTC
few TRBD2 TRBJ2-1 TRBV10-3 CAISDLAGGPSSYNEQFF TGTGCCATCAGCGACCTAGCGGGAGGGCCAAGCTCCTACAATGAGCAGTTCTTC
few TRBD1 TRBJ2-1 TRBV14 CASSQGNIGQGLNEQFF TGTGCCAGCAGCCAAGGAAATATTGGACAGGGGCTTAATGAGCAGTTCTTC
. TRBD1 TRBJ1-1 TRBV5-1 CASSSGQGLEAFF TGCGCCAGCAGCTCCGGACAGGGGTTAGAAGCTTTCTTT
few . TRBJ1-6 TRBV9 CASSVGDSSSYNSPLHF TGTGCCAGCAGCGTAGGAGACAGTAGCTCCTATAATTCACCCCTCCACTTT
few TRBD1 TRBJ2-1 TRBV24-1 CATSERQGTRPRDEQFF TGTGCCACCAGTGAAAGACAGGGTACTAGGCCACGCGATGAGCAGTTCTTC
. TRBD1 TRBJ2-7 TRBV13 CASGLGDRGLYEQYF TGTGCCAGCGGCTTAGGTGACAGGGGGCTATACGAGCAGTACTTC
. . TRBJ2-3 TRBV6-2/TRBV6-3 CASSTHRAPSTDTQYF TGTGCCAGCAGTACCCACAGGGCTCCTAGCACAGATACGCAGTATTTT
few . TRBJ2-1 TRBV11-2 CASSWTSGNEQFF TGTGCCAGCAGCTGGACGTCAGGGAATGAGCAGTTCTTC
. . TRBJ1-6 TRBV20-1 CSARQGSSYNSPLHF TGCAGTGCTAGACAGGGTAGCTCCTATAATTCACCCCTCCACTTT
. . TRBJ1-2 TRBV7-2 CASSLGPGFYGYTF TGTGCCAGCAGCTTAGGACCGGGATTCTATGGCTACACCTTC
. TRBD1 TRBJ2-7 TRBV29-1 CSVRPGTVPYEQYF TGCAGCGTTCGTCCCGGGACAGTCCCCTACGAGCAGTACTTC
few . TRBJ1-2 TRBV4-1 CASSPPEGRHGYTF TGCGCCAGCAGCCCCCCGGAGGGGAGGCATGGCTACACCTTC
. . TRBJ2-5 TRBV28 CASSPIASQETQYF TGTGCCAGCAGTCCAATAGCGTCCCAAGAGACCCAGTACTTC
. . TRBJ2-1 TRBV7-9 CASSSLSSYEQFF TGTGCCAGCAGCTCACTCTCTAGCTATGAGCAGTTCTTC
. TRBD1 TRBJ2-7 TRBV5-1 CASSFPRTGNPYEQYF TGCGCCAGCAGCTTCCCTCGGACAGGGAATCCCTACGAGCAGTACTTC
few . TRBJ1-1 TRBV9 CASRGGGGLNTEAFF TGTGCCAGCAGGGGGGGTGGGGGCTTGAACACTGAAGCTTTCTTT
. . TRBJ2-1 TRBV12-3/TRBV12-4 CASSLFSGNNNEQFF TGTGCCAGCAGTTTGTTCTCAGGCAACAACAATGAGCAGTTCTTC
few . TRBJ1-6 TRBV14 CASSQDRIFYNSPLHF TGTGCCAGCAGCCAAGATAGAATATTCTATAATTCACCCCTCCACTTT
. . TRBJ1-2 TRBV15 CATSRGEGNYGYTF TGTGCCACCAGCAGAGGAGAGGGAAACTATGGCTACACCTTC
. TRBD1 TRBJ1-1 TRBV9 CASSPGRARGNAEAFF TGTGCCAGCAGCCCTGGGAGGGCCAGGGGGAATGCTGAAGCTTTCTTT
few . TRBJ1-6 TRBV13 CASSLGGRGGNSPLHF TGTGCCAGCAGCTTAGGCGGGAGAGGGGGTAATTCACCCCTCCACTTT
once . TRBJ1-1 TRBV7-6 CASSSDTTNTEAFF TGTGCCAGCAGCTCAGACACGACGAACACTGAAGCTTTCTTT
many . TRBJ1-1 TRBV7-3 CASSRPGQEAFF TGTGCCAGCAGCCGACCGGGGCAGGAGGCTTTCTTT
. TRBD1 TRBJ2-7 TRBV15 CATSRDRRDSYEQYF TGTGCCACCAGCAGAGATCGCAGGGACAGCTACGAGCAGTACTTC
. TRBD1 TRBJ1-1 TRBV7-8 CASSLPDRESLAFF TGTGCCAGCAGCTTACCGGACAGGGAATCTCTGGCTTTCTTT
. . TRBJ2-3 TRBV12-3/TRBV12-4 CASSFYGVHSGTQYF TGTGCCAGCAGTTTTTACGGGGTTCATAGTGGTACGCAGTATTTT
few . TRBJ2-7 TRBV20-1 CSRRGRTYEQYF TGCAGTCGGAGGGGCAGAACCTACGAGCAGTACTTC
few . TRBJ1-5 TRBV6-2/TRBV6-3 CASSYGPYQPQHF TGTGCCAGCAGTTACGGCCCGTATCAGCCCCAGCATTTT
. . TRBJ2-6 TRBV10-2 CASSDSTFRSGANVLTF TGCGCCAGCAGTGACTCGACCTTTAGGTCTGGGGCCAACGTCCTGACTTTC
few . TRBJ2-1 TRBV7-9 CASSLALQVDEQFF TGTGCCAGCAGCTTAGCATTGCAGGTCGATGAGCAGTTCTTC
once TRBD2 TRBJ2-3 TRBV2 CASSEAGIAGPDTQYF TGTGCCAGCAGTGAAGCGGGGATAGCGGGGCCCGATACGCAGTATTTT
. . TRBJ2-3 TRBV29-1 CSVVPRVVSDTQYF TGCAGCGTCGTCCCAAGGGTGGTCTCAGATACGCAGTATTTT
few . TRBJ2-7 TRBV4-2 CASSPTVQEARYEQYF TGTGCCAGCAGCCCGACCGTGCAGGAAGCTCGCTACGAGCAGTACTTC
. . TRBJ2-2 TRBV3-1 CASSQVYAGELFF TGTGCCAGCAGCCAAGTTTACGCCGGGGAGCTGTTTTTT
. . TRBJ1-4 TRBV3-1 CASSDSGATNEKLFF TGTGCCAGCAGCGACTCCGGTGCAACTAATGAAAAACTGTTTTTT
. . TRBJ2-5 TRBV3-1 CASSQPRLETQYF TGTGCCAGCAGCCAACCTCGATTAGAGACCCAGTACTTC
. TRBD1 TRBJ2-5 TRBV12-3/TRBV12-4 CASSLPGQVGETQYF TGTGCCAGCAGTTTACCCGGACAGGTGGGAGAGACCCAGTACTTC
few . TRBJ2-1 TRBV14 CASSHRTVNEQFF TGTGCCAGCAGCCACAGGACAGTCAATGAGCAGTTCTTC
many TRBD2 TRBJ2-1 TRBV12-3/TRBV12-4 CASRGGTHYRNEQFF TGTGCCAGCAGGGGGGGGACGCACTACAGGAATGAGCAGTTCTTC
. . TRBJ1-6 TRBV15 CATSSRLSNSPLHF TGTGCCACCAGCAGCAGACTATCTAATTCACCCCTCCACTTT
. TRBD2 TRBJ2-7 TRBV20-1 CSAGIPTSGSYEQYF TGCAGTGCAGGAATACCGACTAGCGGGAGTTACGAGCAGTACTTC
few . TRBJ2-5 TRBV3-1 CASRWASAPRTQYF TGTGCCAGCAGGTGGGCTAGCGCCCCCCGGACCCAGTACTTC
. TRBD2 TRBJ2-3 TRBV5-1 CASSISVTSVGTDTQYF TGCGCCAGCAGCATTTCCGTTACTAGCGTGGGAACAGATACGCAGTATTTT
. . TRBJ2-2 TRBV2 CASSSPQGYTGELFF TGTGCCAGCAGTTCCCCCCAGGGTTACACCGGGGAGCTGTTTTTT
few . TRBJ1-6 TRBV3-1 CASSQARKGGSPLHF TGTGCCAGCAGCCAAGCAAGGAAAGGAGGATCACCCCTCCACTTT
. . TRBJ1-1 TRBV7-8 CASSLVARGEAFF TGTGCCAGCAGCTTAGTAGCCAGGGGTGAAGCTTTCTTT
few . TRBJ2-2 TRBV5-1 CASSPRTWTVGELFF TGCGCCAGCAGCCCGAGGACGTGGACGGTCGGGGAGCTGTTTTTT
many . TRBJ2-7 TRBV27 CASGGGRGYEQYF TGTGCCAGTGGAGGGGGAAGGGGTTACGAGCAGTACTTC
few TRBD2 TRBJ2-2 TRBV4-3 CASSQDQLAGGNTGELFF TGCGCCAGCAGCCAAGATCAACTAGCGGGAGGTAACACCGGGGAGCTGTTTTTT
few . TRBJ2-1 TRBV11-2 CASSFSSQGYNEQFF TGTGCCAGCAGCTTTAGTTCGCAGGGCTACAATGAGCAGTTCTTC
few . TRBJ1-5 TRBV28 CATKDAASNQPQHF TGTGCCACCAAAGACGCGGCGAGCAATCAGCCCCAGCATTTT
few . TRBJ1-6 TRBV5-5 CASSLGGSGTALHF TGTGCCAGCAGCTTGGGAGGTTCCGGAACGGCCCTCCACTTT